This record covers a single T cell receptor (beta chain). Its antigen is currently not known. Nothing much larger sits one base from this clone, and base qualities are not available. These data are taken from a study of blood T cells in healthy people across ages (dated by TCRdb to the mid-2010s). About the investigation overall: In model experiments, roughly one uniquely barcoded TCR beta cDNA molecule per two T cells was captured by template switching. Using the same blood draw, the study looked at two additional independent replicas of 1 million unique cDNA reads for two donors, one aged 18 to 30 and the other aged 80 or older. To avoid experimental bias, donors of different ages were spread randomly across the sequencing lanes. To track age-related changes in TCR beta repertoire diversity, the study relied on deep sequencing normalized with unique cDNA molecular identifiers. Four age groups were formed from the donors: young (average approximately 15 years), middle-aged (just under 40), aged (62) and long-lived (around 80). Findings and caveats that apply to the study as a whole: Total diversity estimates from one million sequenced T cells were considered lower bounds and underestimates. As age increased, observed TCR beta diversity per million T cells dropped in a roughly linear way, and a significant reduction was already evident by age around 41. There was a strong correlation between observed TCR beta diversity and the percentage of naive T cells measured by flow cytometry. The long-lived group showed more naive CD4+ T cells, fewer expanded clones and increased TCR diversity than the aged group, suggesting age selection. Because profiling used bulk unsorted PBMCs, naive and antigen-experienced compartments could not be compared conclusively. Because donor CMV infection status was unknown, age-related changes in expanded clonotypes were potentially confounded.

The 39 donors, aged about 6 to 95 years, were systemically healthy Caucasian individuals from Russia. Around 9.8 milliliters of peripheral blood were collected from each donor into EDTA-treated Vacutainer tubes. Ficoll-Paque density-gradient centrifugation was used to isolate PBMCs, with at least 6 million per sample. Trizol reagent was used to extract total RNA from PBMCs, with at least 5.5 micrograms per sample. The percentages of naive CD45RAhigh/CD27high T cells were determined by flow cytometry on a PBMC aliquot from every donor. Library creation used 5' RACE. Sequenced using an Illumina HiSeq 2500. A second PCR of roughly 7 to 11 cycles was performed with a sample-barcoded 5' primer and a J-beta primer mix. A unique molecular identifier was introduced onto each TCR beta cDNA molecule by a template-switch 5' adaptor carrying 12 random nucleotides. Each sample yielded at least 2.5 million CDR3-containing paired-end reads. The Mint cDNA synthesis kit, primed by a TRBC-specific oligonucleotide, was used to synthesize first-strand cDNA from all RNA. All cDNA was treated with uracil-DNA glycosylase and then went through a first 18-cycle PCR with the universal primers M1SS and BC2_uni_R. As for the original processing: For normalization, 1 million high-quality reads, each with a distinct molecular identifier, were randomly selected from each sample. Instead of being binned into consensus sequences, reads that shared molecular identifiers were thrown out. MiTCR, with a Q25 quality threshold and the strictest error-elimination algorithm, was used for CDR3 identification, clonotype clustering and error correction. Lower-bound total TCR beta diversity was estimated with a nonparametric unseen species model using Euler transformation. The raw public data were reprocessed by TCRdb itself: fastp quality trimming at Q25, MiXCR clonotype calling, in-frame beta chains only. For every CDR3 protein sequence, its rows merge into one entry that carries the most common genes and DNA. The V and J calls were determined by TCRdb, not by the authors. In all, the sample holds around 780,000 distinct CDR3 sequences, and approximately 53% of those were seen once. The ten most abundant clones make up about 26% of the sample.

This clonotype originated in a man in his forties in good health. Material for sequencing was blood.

The base sequence is TGTGCCAGCAAAAAACGACAGGCGAGCTCCTACAATGAGCAGTTCTTC. Translation gives CASKKRQASSYNEQFF. The sequence links TRBV6-6 to TRBJ2-1, with a weak D call of TRBD1 (6 bases match). CDR1 and CDR2 (MNHNY, SVGAGI) derive from the germline V gene (reference sequence). V loses 7 bases, J loses 0 bases, and the germline ends lie 16 bases apart. Measured from the cysteine to the phenylalanine, the CDR3 is 16 residues long. Only the CDR3 portion is preserved as DNA: 48 bases, with reading frame beginning at the first base.